The 26 T cell receptor beta chains below come from one sample, sequenced in a study of T cell responses to AZD1222 COVID-19 vaccine. Sequencing was performed with immunoSEQ multiplex PCR; in TCRdb, only in-frame clones are kept and a portion is missing. The data show about 84,000 clones, about 85% seen once. The sample here was peripheral blood, taken on day 0 of AZD1222 vaccination. These receptor sequences come from an adult in good health.

The chain combines TRBV6-5 with TRBJ1-2, with 9 positions matching TRBD1. The CDR3 is made up of 15 amino acids. With V trimmed by 6 bases and J by 5 bases, 10 bases remained unmatched. Germline V gives CDR1 MNHEY, CDR2 SVGAGI. The CDR3 sequence is CASSPHRDRVYGYTF. CDR3 nucleotide sequence: TGTGCCAGCAGCCCCCACCGGGACAGGGTTTATGGCTACACCTTC.

This clone came up once. The chain links TRBV30 to TRBJ2-2, with 10 bases that match TRBD2. Germline CDR1 is GTSNPN and CDR2 is SVGIG (reference sequence). The CDR3 sequence is 17 residues long. V lost 7 bases and J lost 1; bases outside the gene matches: 12. CDR3 nucleotide sequence: TGTGCCTTCAGACACAGGCGGACTAGCGGGAACACCGGGGAGCTGTTTTTT. It yields the protein CAFRHRRTSGNTGELFF.

The chain uses TRBV5-1 and TRBJ1-4; TRBD1 matches at 9 bases. Trimming took 6 bases from V and 6 from J; bases not matched to a gene: 9. The CDR3 is 15 amino acids. CDR1 SGHRS and CDR2 YFSETQ come from the germline V gene. The chain's CDR3 is CASTSGDREYEKLFF. The CDR3 region has the DNA TGCGCCAGCACCTCCGGGGACAGGGAATATGAAAAACTGTTTTTT.

The genes are TRBV5-1 and TRBJ1-5; D is perhaps TRBD1 (6 bases). Trimming pared 0 bases from V and 3 bases from J, leaving 10 bases between. Germline V lookup: CDR1 SGHRS, CDR2 YFSETQ. This CDR3 region has 15 residues. The CDR3 here is CASSLGTVDNQPQHF. DNA of the CDR3: TGCGCCAGCAGCTTGGGGACAGTAGACAATCAGCCCCAGCATTTT.

This chain uses TRBV30 with TRBJ2-1; 7 bases map to TRBD2. V was pared by 2 bases and J by 6 bases, with 4 bases of the junction left unmatched. The length of the CDR3 is 13 residues. Germline CDR1 and CDR2: GTSNPN and SVGIG (reference sequence). In DNA form, the CDR3 reads TGTGCCTGGAGTCGGGGAGGGGCCAATGAGCAGTTCTTC. It is translated as CAWSRGGANEQFF.

The chain combines TRBV11-2 with TRBJ1-5, with D possibly matching TRBD1 (6 bases). Trimming left V 1 base short and J 3 bases short, with 10 bases between. Looked up from germline, CDR1 is SGHAT and CDR2 is FQNNGV. CDR3 size: 15 residues. Here the CDR3 reads CASSLGGQANQPQHF. CDR3 in DNA: TGTGCCAGCAGCTTAGGGGGGCAGGCCAATCAGCCCCAGCATTTT.

The V and J genes are TRBV4-2 and TRBJ1-2, with 7 bases lining up with TRBD1. The J segment lost 6 bases and the V segment lost 1 base, leaving 11 bases of the junction unmatched. This CDR3 is 16 amino acids long. The V gene's germline CDR1 is LGHNA and CDR2 YNFKEQ. CDR3 in amino acids: CASSQVEIGGVDGYTF. The DNA of the CDR3 is TGTGCCAGCAGCCAAGTCGAAATAGGGGGCGTCGATGGCTACACCTTC.

The rearrangement uses TRBV12-5 and TRBJ1-6; possible D gene TRBD1, 5 bases. The CDR3 totals 13 residues. From germline, CDR1 is LGHNT and CDR2 FRNRAP. With 9 bases removed from V and 7 bases from J, the gap between germline ends came to 13 bases. For the CDR3, the DNA is TGTGCTAGCTCCAGGGTTGTGAATTCACCCCTCCACTTT. This encodes CASSRVVNSPLHF.

The rearrangement links TRBV6-6 to TRBJ2-5; D possibly corresponds to TRBD1 (6 bases). The CDR3 extends over 16 amino acids. V lost 6 bases, J lost 4 bases, and 21 bases lay in between. The germline CDR1 and CDR2 sequences are MNHNY and SVGAGI (reference sequence). Written as DNA, the CDR3 is TGTGCCAGCAGCCTCACCGGGACAACAGGTAGAGAGACCCAGTACTTC. This encodes CASSLTGTTGRETQYF.

This clone was counted once. The chain uses TRBV30 and TRBJ2-5, with a tentative D call TRBD1 (6 bases). V lost 5 bases and J lost 2, with 15 bases in between. Germline V lookup: CDR1 GTSNPN, CDR2 SVGIG (reference sequence). The CDR3 loop spans 14 amino acids. The CDR3, as DNA: TGTGCCTGGCTCCCAGGGGATGGTCAAGAGACCCAGTACTTC. It is translated as CAWLPGDGQETQYF.

CDR3 sequence (DNA): TGTGCCAGCAGTTTGGCAACCGGGTTTGGCTACACCTTC. Its protein product is CASSLATGFGYTF. V gene TRBV12-3 or TRBV12-4 combines with J gene TRBJ1-2; D is unresolved. The CDR3 contains 13 residues. The V end was cut by 3 bases, the J end by 7 bases, with 12 bases between.

The V gene is TRBV27, the J gene TRBJ1-6; D call uncertain. V was shortened by 6 bases and J by 2 bases, with 5 bases between the two germline ends. The CDR3 runs 13 residues. The germline gives CDR1 MNHEY, CDR2 SMNVEV (reference sequence). CDR3 region: CASRLTYNSPLHF. The CDR3 nucleotides read TGTGCCAGCAGGTTAACCTATAATTCACCCCTCCACTTT.

The chain employs TRBV9 and TRBJ1-2, with 7 bases lining up with TRBD1. CDR1 and CDR2 from the germline V gene are SGDLS and YYNGEE. The CDR3 extends over 15 amino acids. J lost 0 bases, V lost 4 bases, and 6 bases had no gene match. CDR3 in DNA: TGTGCCAGCAGCTCAGGGGGGATGGCTAACTATGGCTACACCTTC. Its protein product is CASSSGGMANYGYTF.

V and J are TRBV2 and TRBJ1-1; D gene ambiguous. Trimming left V 5 bases short and J 3 bases short, with 10 bases between. CDR3 length equals 13 residues. CDR1 is SNHLY and CDR2 is FYNNEI in the germline V gene. The CDR3 sequence: CASSKGEDTEAFF. Written as DNA, the CDR3 is TGTGCCAGCAGTAAGGGAGAGGACACTGAAGCTTTCTTT.

The chain uses TRBV9 and TRBJ2-4, with 8 bases identical to TRBD2. Germline V gene data show CDR1 as SGDLS and CDR2 as YYNGEE. V lost 4 bases to trimming and J lost 5 bases; unmatched junction nucleotides: 14. The CDR3 has 17 amino acids. The CDR3 spells CASSIGLARGEENIQYF. The CDR3 DNA sequence: TGTGCCAGCAGCATCGGACTAGCCCGGGGCGAAGAAAACATTCAGTACTTC.

V usage is TRBV10-3 and J usage is TRBJ2-3, with a possible D match to TRBD2 (6 bases). Trimming pared 2 bases from V and 2 bases from J, leaving 20 bases between. CDR1 and CDR2 from the germline V gene are ENHRY and SYGVKD. The CDR3 is 18 amino acids. The CDR3 sequence is CAISENRGLAPDTDTQYF. Written as DNA, the CDR3 is TGTGCCATCAGTGAGAACCGGGGGTTAGCGCCCGACACAGATACGCAGTATTTT.

The DNA of the CDR3 is TGCGCCAGCAGCTTAAGGGGGGCGAGCAATCAGCCCCAGCATTTT. It specifies CASSLRGASNQPQHF. The genes are TRBV5-1 and TRBJ1-5; D might be TRBD1 (6 bases). In germline, CDR1 is SGHRS, CDR2 YFSETQ. This CDR3 comprises 15 residues. Trimming left V 2 bases short and J 1 base short, with 10 bases between. Combining the CDR3 with reference TRBV5-1 and TRBJ1-5 gives the whole variable domain KAGVTQTPRYLIKTRGQQVTLSCSPISGHRSVSWYQQTPGQGLQFLFEYFSETQRNKGNFPGRFSGRQFSNSRSEMNVSTLELGDSALYLCASSLRGASNQPQHFGDGTRLSIL.

The V and J genes are TRBV6-1 and TRBJ1-1, with unresolved D. Germline V gives CDR1 MNHNS, CDR2 SASEGT. The ends were cut back, 1 base at V and 5 bases at J, with 8 bases in the middle. The CDR3 is 13 residues long. CDR3 in DNA: TGTGCCAGCAGTGAAGGGGGAGGGACTGAAGCTTTCTTT. Translating gives CASSEGGGTEAFF.

J is TRBJ2-5 and V is TRBV5-6; D gene ambiguous. V lost 0 bases, J lost 1 base, and 7 bases lay in between. The CDR3 loop spans 14 amino acids. Germline V lookup: CDR1 SGHDT, CDR2 YYEEEE. CDR3 bases: TGTGCCAGCAGCTTGGTCAGCGCCCAAGAGACCCAGTACTTC. It encodes CASSLVSAQETQYF.

This clone appeared once. CDR3 coding DNA: TGTGCCAGCAATCAAGGTTGGGGACCGAGCACAGATACGCAGTATTTT. Amino acid sequence: CASNQGWGPSTDTQYF. This sequence joins TRBV9 and TRBJ2-3; D tentatively fits TRBD1 or TRBD2 (5 bases each). This CDR3 has 16 amino acids. CDR1 and CDR2 (germline): SGDLS, YYNGEE. V was cut by 6 bases and J by 0 bases, with 17 bases left in between.

This clone was seen a handful of times. J is TRBJ1-1 and V is TRBV11-2, with D perhaps matching TRBD1 (5 bases). The CDR3 runs to 13 residues. Deletions cut 7 bases from V and 8 bases from J, with 17 bases between. Germline V lookup: CDR1 SGHAT, CDR2 FQNNGV. CDR3 nucleotide sequence: TGTGCCAGCACCCCCGAATGGGACCGCGAAGCTTTCTTT. It is translated as CASTPEWDREAFF.

CDR3 nucleotide sequence: TGTGCCAGCAGCAAAAGGGCCGGAACCCATGAAGCTTTCTTT. This sequence encodes CASSKRAGTHEAFF. This chain joins TRBV21-1 and TRBJ1-1. TRBV21-1 is flagged as a pseudogene. This CDR3 contains 14 residues.

In this sample, this clone turned up once. The V call is TRBV25-1, the J call TRBJ1-1, with D unclear. Germline-derived CDR1 and CDR2 are MGHDK and SYGVNS. This CDR3 region has 13 residues. Trimming took 6 bases from V and 0 from J, leaving 8 bases between them. DNA of the CDR3: TGTGCCAGCAGCGTTCAGTTGAACACTGAAGCTTTCTTT. This codes for CASSVQLNTEAFF.

V usage is TRBV19 and J usage is TRBJ1-2; D gene uncertain. Germline lookup yields CDR1 LNHDA and CDR2 SQIVND (reference sequence). V shed 6 bases and J shed 2 bases, with 13 bases lying between them. The CDR3 is 14 residues long. CDR3 sequence (DNA): TGTGCCAGTAGGAACCAGGACTGGAACTATGGCTACACCTTC. Amino acids: CASRNQDWNYGYTF.

The chain has TRBV6-5 and TRBJ2-7; D unclear. CDR1 and CDR2 (germline): MNHEY, SVGAGI. The CDR3 contains 14 residues. Deletions cut 4 bases from V and 1 base from J, with 11 bases between. The CDR3 coding sequence is TGTGCCAGCAGTTCCCCTCAAGGATCCTACGAGCAGTACTTC. Its protein is CASSSPQGSYEQYF.

The CDR3 DNA follows: TGTGCCAGTAGTAGACCCACCGGGACAGGGTCGAATTCACCCCTCCACTTT. Protein: CASSRPTGTGSNSPLHF. The chain is built from TRBV19 and TRBJ1-6; the match to TRBD1 covers 9 bases. The V and J ends lost 4 bases and 7 bases, in that order; junction bases with no gene match: 11. The germline gives CDR1 LNHDA, CDR2 SQIVND (reference sequence). The CDR3 totals 17 residues.